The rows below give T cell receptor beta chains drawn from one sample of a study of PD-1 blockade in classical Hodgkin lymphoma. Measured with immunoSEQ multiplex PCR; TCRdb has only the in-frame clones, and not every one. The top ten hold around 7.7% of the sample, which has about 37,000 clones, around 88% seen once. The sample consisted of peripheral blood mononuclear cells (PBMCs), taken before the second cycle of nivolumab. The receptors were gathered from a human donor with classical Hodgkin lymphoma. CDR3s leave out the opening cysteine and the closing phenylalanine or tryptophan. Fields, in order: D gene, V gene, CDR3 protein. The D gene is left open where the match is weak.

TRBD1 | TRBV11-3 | ASSPDRGRGKWFYGYT
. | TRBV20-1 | SAPLNTEAF
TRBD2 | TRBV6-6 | ASAFLAGGTYNEQF
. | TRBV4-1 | ASSQNLGQLTSYEQY
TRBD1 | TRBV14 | ASSQYRGPTEAF
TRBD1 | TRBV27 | ASRSDRSPSYNEQF
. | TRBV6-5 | ASSRTDYEQY
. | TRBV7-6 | ASSRNRAEQY
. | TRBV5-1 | ASSLGGSEAAF
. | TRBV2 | ASGGTQNEKLF
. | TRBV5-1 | ASSLFLGAYYGYT
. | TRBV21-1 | ASRSGYTEAF
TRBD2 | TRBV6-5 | ASRFSGYNEQF
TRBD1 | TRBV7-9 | ASSVARGRVTGELF
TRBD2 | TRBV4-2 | ASSQGSGRAADTQY
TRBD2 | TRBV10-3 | AISGLAGNNEQF
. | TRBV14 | ASSQDLAFTDTQY
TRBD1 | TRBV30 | AWSVRDRFGQPQH
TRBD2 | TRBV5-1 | ASSSSSGSLREQY
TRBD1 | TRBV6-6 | ASSYSTGGDYEQY
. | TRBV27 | ASAGTERRETQY
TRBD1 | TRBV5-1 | ASSRDRVAETQY
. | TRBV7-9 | ASSPVGTRTEAF
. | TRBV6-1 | ASSESYQNRYERQY
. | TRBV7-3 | ASSLTADSTDTQY
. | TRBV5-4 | ASSLRGPNTEAF
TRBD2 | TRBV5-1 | ASSNSGNQETQY
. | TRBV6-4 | ASSATNPGEQY
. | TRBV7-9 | ASSLGSSPDTQY
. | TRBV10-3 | AIGPGYNYGYT
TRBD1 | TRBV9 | ASSVAGQGAIDTQY
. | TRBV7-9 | ASTPSAIRTEQF
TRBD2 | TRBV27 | ASSLIASGSYEQY
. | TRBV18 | ASSPDQEQF
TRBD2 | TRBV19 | ASSRAGADTQY
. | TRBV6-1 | ASTVPEGLAEQY
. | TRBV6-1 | ASTSGLNTEAF
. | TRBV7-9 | ASSLGSALGDYGYT
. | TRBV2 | ASSQGEKLF
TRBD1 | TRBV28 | ASSSTRDSEAF
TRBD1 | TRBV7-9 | ASSLGSGGVMGTEAF